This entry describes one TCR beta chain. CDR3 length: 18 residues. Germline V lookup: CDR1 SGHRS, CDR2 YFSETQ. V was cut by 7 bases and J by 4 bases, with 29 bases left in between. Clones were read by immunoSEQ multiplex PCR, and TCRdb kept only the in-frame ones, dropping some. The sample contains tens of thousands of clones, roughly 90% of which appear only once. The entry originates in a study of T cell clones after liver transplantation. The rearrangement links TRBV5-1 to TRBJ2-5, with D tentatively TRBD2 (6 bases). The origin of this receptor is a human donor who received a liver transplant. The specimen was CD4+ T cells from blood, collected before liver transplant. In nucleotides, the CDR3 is TGCGCCAGCTGTCGACTTTCTCCGGGACTTTCAACTGGAGAGACCCAGTACTTC. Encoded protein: CASCRLSPGLSTGETQYF.